The subject of this entry is one TCR beta chain. This clone was detected only a few times. No cognate antigen has been identified for it. No much larger clone is present one base from it, and per-base qualities are unavailable. Positive magnetic bead selection on an AutoMACS was used to isolate CD4+ and CD8+ cells, with flow cytometry used to check purity. Clonal expansions were first screened by flow cytometry with a TCR V beta antibody panel, then characterized by TCRB deep sequencing of sorted CD8+ fractions. Ficoll-Paque PLUS density gradient separation was used to isolate peripheral blood mononuclear cells. Using Nucleospin Tissue or Tissue XS kits, DNA was extracted from CD4-enriched, CD8-enriched or PBMC samples, with quantification by a Qubit 2.0 fluorometer. Genomic DNA underwent TCRB CDR3 sequencing using the immunoSEQ assay. Turning to the authors' computational methods: Published virus-specific TCRB sequences were compared with patient CD8+ clones larger than 1%, and only a few matches were found. Only productive TCRB rearrangements were included in the analyses. Clonality was calculated as a Shannon entropy-based productive clonality index, and a clone was defined by a unique TCRB CDR3 sequence. The template counts of each clone relative to the total templates per sample were used to calculate repertoire overlap between two samples. V-gene usage from TCRB sequencing and V-gene usage measured by flow cytometry were correlated (Spearman r of 0.6 to 0.7). Entries here come from immuneACCESS through TCRdb and include only in-frame sequences with V and J called. Some clones fail to appear in such tables; in the studies checked, an unresolved V gene covers under half of the shortfall, and the cause of the remainder is unknown. For V, J and clone size, that table is used; D and trimming come from the DNA. The sample table shows 9,000 to 13,000 clones, and 85% are seen once. Roughly 8% of the sample comes from the top ten.

This entry belongs to a study of somatic mutations in cytotoxic T cells in rheumatoid arthritis (dated 2017 in TCRdb). Regarding the study in general: Patient peripheral blood (around 30 ml EDTA) was drawn right after diagnosis and before any treatment started. Some T-cell populations stained with V beta antibodies were sorted by flow on a FACSAria II or Sony SH800 to nearly 100% purity, with sorted V beta1+ cells additionally subjected to TCRB sequencing. The study asked whether expanded CD8+ T-cell clones in newly diagnosed, untreated rheumatoid arthritis carry somatic mutations, and used TCRB deep sequencing to characterize clonality. A total of 65 rheumatoid arthritis patients and 20 or so healthy controls underwent TCRB deep sequencing. Patients and controls did not essentially differ in median age, which was nearly identical between the groups.

General study outcomes and caveats: Several identical CD8+ TCRB sequences were found in both blood and synovial fluid, and in about an eighth of the roughly 60 patients the largest CD8+ clone exceeded 20% of CD8+ cells. CD8+ clonality increased with age in patients (Spearman r ≈ 0.5) but not in healthy controls. The finding that TRBV07 was slightly underrepresented in patients was left unadjusted for multiple comparisons. Rheumatoid arthritis patients and age-matched healthy controls did not significantly differ in CD8+ T-cell clonality. It was unknown which antigens the expanded CD8+ clones targeted, and their absence from virus-specific databases did not exclude viral specificity.

V is cut by 1 base and J by 2 bases, and the space between the germline ends is 5 bases. The germline V gene encodes CDR1 MNHEY and CDR2 SMNVEV (reference sequence). Its CDR3 holds 13 amino acids, cysteine through phenylalanine. Of the read, only the CDR3 DNA is kept; its 39 bases are in frame from base 1. The source material was CD8+ T cells sorted from blood. This receptor chain uses TRBV27 and TRBJ1-1, with the identity of the D gene unclear. This TCR was sampled from an adult with rheumatoid arthritis. At the DNA level, the sequence is TGTGCCAGCAGTTTATGGATAAACACTGAAGCTTTCTTT. This yields the protein CASSLWINTEAFF.